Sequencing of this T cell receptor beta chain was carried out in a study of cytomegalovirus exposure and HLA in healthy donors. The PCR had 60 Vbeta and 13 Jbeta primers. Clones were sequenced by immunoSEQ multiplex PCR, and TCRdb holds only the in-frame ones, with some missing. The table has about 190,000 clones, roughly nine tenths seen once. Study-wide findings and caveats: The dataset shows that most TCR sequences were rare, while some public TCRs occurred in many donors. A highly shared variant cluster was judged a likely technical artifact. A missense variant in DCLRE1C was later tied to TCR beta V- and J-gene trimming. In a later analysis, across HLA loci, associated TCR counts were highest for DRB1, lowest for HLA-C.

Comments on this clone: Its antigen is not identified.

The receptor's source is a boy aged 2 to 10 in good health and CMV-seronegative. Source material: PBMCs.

The CDR3 loop reads CASSLLGARGYTF. DNA for the CDR3: TGTGCCAGCAGTTTGTTGGGGGCGCGGGGCTACACCTTC. V and J are TRBV28 and TRBJ1-2; tentative D call: TRBD1 (6 bases). Per germline, CDR1 MDHEN and CDR2 SYDVKM. V lost 3 bases and J lost 8, with 13 bases in between. The CDR3 consists of 13 residues.